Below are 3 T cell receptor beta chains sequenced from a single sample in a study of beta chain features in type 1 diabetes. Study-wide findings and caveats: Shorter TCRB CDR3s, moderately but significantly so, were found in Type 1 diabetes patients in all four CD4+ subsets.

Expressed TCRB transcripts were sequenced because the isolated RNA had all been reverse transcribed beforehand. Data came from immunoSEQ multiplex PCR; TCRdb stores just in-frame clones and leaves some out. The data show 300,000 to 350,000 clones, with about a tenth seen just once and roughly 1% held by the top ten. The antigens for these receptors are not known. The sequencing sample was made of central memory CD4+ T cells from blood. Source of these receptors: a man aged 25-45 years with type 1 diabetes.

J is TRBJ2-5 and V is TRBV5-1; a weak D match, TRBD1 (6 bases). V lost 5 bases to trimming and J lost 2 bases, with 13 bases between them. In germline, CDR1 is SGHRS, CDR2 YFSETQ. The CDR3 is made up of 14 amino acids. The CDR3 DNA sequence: TGCGCCAGCAGTCGTCGGACAGAGCAAGAGACCCAGTACTTC. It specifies CASSRRTEQETQYF.

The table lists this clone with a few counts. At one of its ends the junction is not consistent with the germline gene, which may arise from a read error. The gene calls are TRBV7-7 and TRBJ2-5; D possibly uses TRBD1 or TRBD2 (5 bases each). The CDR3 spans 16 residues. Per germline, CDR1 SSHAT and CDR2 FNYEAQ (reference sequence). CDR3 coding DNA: TGTGCTAGCAGCTTGTCCCTAGGGGAGTCTGGGGAGACCCAGTACTTC. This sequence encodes CASSLSLGESGETQYF.

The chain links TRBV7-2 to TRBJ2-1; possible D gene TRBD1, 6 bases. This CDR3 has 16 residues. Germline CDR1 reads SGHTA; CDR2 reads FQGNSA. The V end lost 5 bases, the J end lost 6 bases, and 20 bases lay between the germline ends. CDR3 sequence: CASSLNNRVYPNEQFF. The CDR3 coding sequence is TGTGCCAGCAGCCTGAATAACAGGGTGTATCCCAATGAGCAGTTCTTC. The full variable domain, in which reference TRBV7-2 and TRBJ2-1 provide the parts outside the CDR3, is GAGVSQSPSNKVTEKGKDVELRCDPISGHTALYWYRQSLGQGLEFLIYFQGNSAPDKSGLPSDRFSAERTGGSVSTLTIQRTQQEDSAVYLCASSLNNRVYPNEQFFGPGTRLTVL.